Presented here are 29 T cell receptor beta chains from one specimen sequenced in a study of T cells in Graves' hyperthyroidism and ophthalmopathy. TCR beta CDR3 region amplification was performed from RNA transcripts. During a first-round RT-PCR of the TCR CDR3, the HTBI primer set was used. TCRdb passed the multiplex PCR reads through MiXCR, listing each CDR3 protein once. The data show around 420,000 distinct CDR3 sequences, around 16% seen once. The sample was blood. These receptors were taken from a woman aged 18 to 35 with Graves' hyperthyroidism.

This clonotype has a count of ten or more. The chain links TRBV5-1 to TRBJ2-3, with a possible D match to TRBD2 (6 bases). V dropped 4 bases and J dropped 3 bases, with 18 bases sitting between them. The CDR3 sequence is 16 residues long. Looked up from germline, CDR1 is SGHRS and CDR2 is YFSETQ. The CDR3 region has the DNA TGCGCCAGCAGCCGGGCCCCAAGTGGGGGGACAGATACGCAGTATTTT. It is translated as CASSRAPSGGTDTQYF.

This clonotype occurred a few times. The gene calls are TRBV20-1 and TRBJ1-3; D possibly corresponds to TRBD1 (6 bases). This CDR3 is built from 16 residues. CDR1 is DFQATT, CDR2 SNEGSKA, per germline (reference sequence). The V end lost 7 bases, the J end lost 0 bases, and 19 bases lay between the germline ends. The CDR3 DNA reads TGCAGTGTGGGGACGGGGGGGCCTCCCTCTGGAAACACCATATATTTT. This translates into CSVGTGGPPSGNTIYF.

In this sample, this clonotype turned up many times. The chain employs TRBV11-3 and TRBJ2-7; D may match TRBD1 or TRBD2 (5 bases each). In germline, CDR1 is SGHNT, CDR2 YENEEA. V was trimmed by 5 bases and J by 2 bases, leaving 10 bases between them. There are 13 residues in the CDR3. CDR3 sequence reads: CASSVGDPYEQYF. The CDR3 region has the DNA TGTGCCAGCAGCGTGGGGGACCCCTACGAGCAGTACTTC.

The chain uses TRBV5-1 and TRBJ1-2; perhaps TRBD1 as D (6 bases). V was pared by 4 bases and J by 6 bases, with 22 bases between. The germline CDR1 and CDR2 sequences are SGHRS and YFSETQ. This CDR3 is 16 amino acids long. CDR3 coding DNA: TGCGCCAGCAGCCCACAACACAGGGTTGAAGTAGATGGCTACACCTTC. Amino acids: CASSPQHRVEVDGYTF.

This clonotype has at least ten counts. The chain recombines TRBV28 with TRBJ1-2; 9 bases line up with TRBD1. Germline CDR1 reads MDHEN; CDR2 reads SYDVKM. The length of the CDR3 is 15 residues. V lost 2 bases and J lost 4; bases outside the gene matches: 5. The CDR3 region is CASSLALTGGYGYTF. CDR3 DNA: TGTGCCAGCAGTTTAGCCCTGACAGGGGGCTATGGCTACACCTTC.

The CDR3 spells CASSWTGPPNEKLFF. As DNA, the CDR3 is TGTGCCAGCAGTTGGACAGGTCCCCCTAATGAAAAACTGTTTTTT. This chain links TRBV27 with TRBJ1-4, with 7 nucleotides matching TRBD1. CDR1 and CDR2 (germline): MNHEY, SMNVEV (reference sequence). The CDR3 loop spans 15 amino acids. Trimming at V came to 4 bases and at J to 3 bases, leaving 5 bases not matched to a gene.

V is TRBV12-3 or TRBV12-4 and J is TRBJ2-5; D call uncertain. The CDR3 is made up of 13 amino acids. V shed 3 bases and J shed 5 bases, with 10 bases lying between them. The CDR3 region is CASSFGPAETQYF. The CDR3 DNA is TGTGCCAGCAGTTTCGGCCCGGCGGAGACCCAGTACTTC.

A single count supports this clonotype. Being one base from a much bigger clone, this may be a read error. The gene calls are TRBV7-9 and TRBJ1-2; tentative D call: TRBD1 (5 bases). Germline V gene lookup returns CDR1 SEHNR and CDR2 FQNEAQ (reference sequence). The CDR3 consists of 12 residues. The CDR3 loop reads CACSLGPNGYTF. CDR3 nucleotides: TGTGCCTGCAGCTTGGGGCCCAATGGGTACACCTTC. The full variable domain, in which reference TRBV7-9 and TRBJ1-2 provide the parts outside the CDR3, is DTGVSQNPRHKITKRGQNVTFRCDPISEHNRLYWYRQTLGQGPEFLTYFQNEAQLEKSRLLSDRFSAERPKGSFSTLEIQRTEQGDSAMYLCACSLGPNGYTFGSGTRLTVV.

This clonotype was recorded at least ten times. The chain uses TRBV7-2 and TRBJ2-3; D is perhaps TRBD2 (5 bases). V shed 4 bases and J shed 7 bases, with 9 bases lying between them. Germline V gene data show CDR1 as SGHTA and CDR2 as FQGNSA. The CDR3 has 12 amino acids. The CDR3 region has the DNA TGTGCCAGCAGCTCTGAGGGATATACGCAGTATTTT. This gives the protein CASSSEGYTQYF. The complete variable domain, with remaining parts taken from reference TRBV7-2 and TRBJ2-3, reads GAGVSQSPSNKVTEKGKDVELRCDPISGHTALYWYRQSLGQGLEFLIYFQGNSAPDKSGLPSDRFSAERTGGSVSTLTIQRTQQEDSAVYLCASSSEGYTQYFGPGTRLTVL.

This clonotype was counted ten times or more. V is TRBV3-1 and J is TRBJ1-2, with D possibly matching TRBD1 (6 bases). Germline loops: CDR1 LGHDT, CDR2 YNNKEL (reference sequence). Trimming took 0 bases from V and 4 from J, leaving 12 bases between them. The CDR3 consists of 15 residues. As DNA, the CDR3 is TGTGCCAGCAGCCAAGAAAGGGGGGACTTCTATGGCTACACCTTC. This translates into CASSQERGDFYGYTF.

The chain couples TRBV5-5 to TRBJ1-1; maybe TRBD1 (5 bases). Germline V gene sequence: CDR1 SGHKS, CDR2 YYEKEE (reference sequence). V gave up 1 base and J gave up 2 bases, with 21 bases separating them. CDR3 length equals 18 residues. CDR3 DNA: TGTGCCAGCAGCTTGTTTCGAGGGGCGGCGAAGCAAAACACTGAAGCTTTCTTT. It translates to CASSLFRGAAKQNTEAFF.

V and J are TRBV29-1 and TRBJ2-7, with 7 bases lining up with TRBD1. The CDR3 covers 13 residues. V gave up 5 bases and J gave up 6 bases; unmatched junction bases: 10. The germline CDR1 and CDR2 sequences are SQVTM and ANQGSEA. The CDR3 here is CSVLAGGVGEQYF. The CDR3 region has the DNA TGCAGCGTTTTGGCAGGGGGAGTAGGCGAGCAGTACTTC.

This clonotype was observed a handful of times. The chain is built from TRBV19 and TRBJ1-2; no definite D call. CDR1 and CDR2 from the germline V gene are LNHDA and SQIVND (reference sequence). The V end lost 3 bases, the J end lost 7 bases, and 15 bases lay between the germline ends. The CDR3 has 14 residues. This CDR3 is CASSISTNPRGYTF. The CDR3 DNA reads TGTGCCAGTAGTATTTCCACAAATCCCCGTGGCTACACCTTC.

This clonotype was counted many times. V gene TRBV6-1 combines with J gene TRBJ2-1; 8 nucleotides match TRBD2. The CDR3 is 17 residues long. The germline gives CDR1 MNHNS, CDR2 SASEGT. After removal of 1 base from V and 6 bases from J, the junction contained 11 bases not matched to a gene. In nucleotides, the CDR3 is TGTGCCAGCAGTGAAGTTACCGGGAGGGGATCGGGCAATGAGCAGTTCTTC. Translation: CASSEVTGRGSGNEQFF.

This clonotype was counted at least ten times. The chain recombines TRBV14 with TRBJ2-3; TRBD2 matches 12 bases. With V trimmed by 3 bases and J by 5 bases, 12 bases remained unmatched. This CDR3 contains 18 residues. CDR1 is SGHDN and CDR2 is FVKESK in the germline V gene. CDR3 sequence (DNA): TGTGCCAGCAGCCACCGACTATCTAGCGGGGGGGCCGGAGATACGCAGTATTTT. Translating it yields CASSHRLSSGGAGDTQYF.

The V gene is TRBV4-1, the J gene TRBJ2-3; 7 bases align to TRBD1. Per the germline V gene, CDR1 is MGHRA and CDR2 is YSYEKL. There are 17 residues in the CDR3. Trimming at V came to 2 bases and at J to 6 bases, leaving 14 bases not matched to a gene. CDR3 nucleotide sequence: TGCGCCAGCAGCCAAACCTCAGGGGGTCCCAGTGGGGATACGCAGTATTTT. Encoded protein: CASSQTSGGPSGDTQYF.

Comments on this clonotype: One base away lies a much larger clone, so this may be a sequencing read error. This chain uses TRBV10-3 with TRBJ1-5; no definite D call. CDR3 size: 14 residues. The germline CDR1 and CDR2 sequences are ENHRY and SYGVKD. DNA of the CDR3: TGTGCCTCCCGGCCCGGGGTCCTCAATCAGCCCCAGCAGTTT. It encodes CASRPGVLNQPQQF.

This clonotype showed up many times. The chain employs TRBV27 and TRBJ2-3; the match to TRBD2 covers 7 bases. CDR3 length: 14 amino acids. Germline lookup yields CDR1 MNHEY and CDR2 SMNVEV (reference sequence). V shed 3 bases, J shed 6 bases, and the junction held 6 bases outside the gene matches. The CDR3 loop is CASSLGGSWDTQYF. The DNA for the CDR3 is TGTGCCAGCAGTTTGGGAGGGTCTTGGGATACGCAGTATTTT.

The chain uses TRBV2 and TRBJ2-1, with a weak D call TRBD1 (5 bases). This CDR3 is 13 amino acids long. Germline V gene lookup returns CDR1 SNHLY and CDR2 FYNNEI. V dropped 4 bases and J dropped 5 bases, with 9 bases sitting between them. DNA for the CDR3: TGTGCCAGCAGTGGGGCAGGGAACAATGAGCAGTTCTTC. Its translation is CASSGAGNNEQFF.

This clonotype was picked up many times. The chain is built from TRBV30 and TRBJ1-2, with D hard to call. This CDR3 is built from 12 residues. Per germline, CDR1 GTSNPN and CDR2 SVGIG (reference sequence). Trimming stripped 3 bases from V and 8 bases from J, with 13 bases between. This CDR3 reads CAWRLPGQGYTF. The CDR3 DNA is TGTGCCTGGAGGCTCCCAGGTCAAGGCTACACCTTC.

This clonotype has only a few counts. The genes are TRBV6-5 and TRBJ2-3; 9 positions match TRBD2. The junction had 9 bases not matched to a gene; V was cut back by 0 bases and J by 5 bases. Looked up from germline, CDR1 is MNHEY and CDR2 is SVGAGI. The CDR3 runs 17 residues. Written as DNA, the CDR3 is TGTGCCAGCAGTTACTCCGCGGGGGGGCCAGGGGAAGATACGCAGTATTTT. Its protein product is CASSYSAGGPGEDTQYF.

The V call is TRBV20-1, the J call TRBJ2-1, with 10 bases identical to TRBD1. The germline CDR1 and CDR2 sequences are DFQATT and SNEGSKA (reference sequence). Unmatched junction bases numbered 6, after V lost 1 base and J lost 6 bases. CDR3 length: 15 amino acids. CDR3 loop: CSARAGTGVRNEQFF. In DNA, the CDR3 is TGCAGTGCTAGAGCCGGGACAGGGGTTCGCAATGAGCAGTTCTTC.

This clonotype was counted at least ten times. CDR3 loop: CASSRDSRTEAFF. In nucleotides, the CDR3 is TGTGCCAGCAGCCGGGACAGCCGAACTGAAGCTTTCTTT. The chain uses TRBV12-3 or TRBV12-4 and TRBJ1-1; 7 bases match TRBD1. This CDR3 is built from 13 residues. V trimming: 6 bases; J trimming: 5 bases; junction bases outside the gene matches: 6.

There are many counts of this clonotype. Here the CDR3 DNA reads TGTGCCAGCAGTTCCCTCTCGCGGTGGGATACGCAGTATTTT. This codes for CASSSLSRWDTQYF. The chain employs TRBV12-3 or TRBV12-4 and TRBJ2-3; D gene unclear. The V and J ends lost 4 bases and 6 bases respectively, with 14 bases between them. This CDR3 has 14 residues.

This clonotype has ten or more counts. The chain is built from TRBV11-2 and TRBJ2-7, with D perhaps matching TRBD1 or TRBD2 (5 bases each). The germline V and J ends were trimmed by 7 bases and 3 bases, with 19 bases remaining between them. CDR1 SGHAT and CDR2 FQNNGV come from the germline V gene. This CDR3 comprises 15 residues. The DNA for the CDR3 is TGTGCCAGCAACCTACAACCGGGACCTTACTACGAGCAGTACTTC. Translation: CASNLQPGPYYEQYF. The full variable domain, rest sourced from reference TRBV11-2 and TRBJ2-7, is EAGVAQSPRYKIIEKRQSVAFWCNPISGHATLYWYQQILGQGPKLLIQFQNNGVVDDSQLPKDRFSAERLKGVDSTLKIQPAKLEDSAVYLCASNLQPGPYYEQYFGPGTRLTVT.

This clonotype was counted a few times. This sequence joins TRBV14 and TRBJ2-1; 7 positions match TRBD2. Germline loops: CDR1 SGHDN, CDR2 FVKESK. The CDR3 has 14 residues. Trimming took 3 bases from V and 6 from J; bases not matched to a gene: 5. CDR3 nucleotides: TGTGCCAGCAGCCAGGAAGCGGGGCCCAATGAGCAGTTCTTC. Its translation: CASSQEAGPNEQFF.

Ten or more counts support this clonotype. The CDR3, as DNA: TGTGCCAGCAGTTTGGACAGGGGGAGAGGAAAACTGTTTTTT. Its translation: CASSLDRGRGKLFF. V gene TRBV12-3 or TRBV12-4 combines with J gene TRBJ1-4; 10 nucleotides agree with TRBD1. The trim removed 3 bases at V and 10 bases at J, leaving 5 bases unmatched. This CDR3 is 14 amino acids long.

In its sample, this clonotype was seen many times. The rearrangement uses TRBV2 and TRBJ2-4; TRBD2 aligns across 13 bases. V lost 6 bases and J lost 0; bases outside the gene matches: 14. This CDR3 is built from 20 residues. Germline CDR1 is SNHLY and CDR2 is FYNNEI. The DNA for the CDR3 is TGTGCCAGCAGGCCAGGACAGGGACTAGCGGGACCCTCAGCCAAAAACATTCAGTACTTC. This translates into CASRPGQGLAGPSAKNIQYF.

A few counts support this clonotype. The chain is built from TRBV20-1 and TRBJ2-1, with a possible D match to TRBD2 (6 bases). This CDR3 spans 15 amino acids. The V and J ends lost 2 bases and 10 bases respectively, with 21 bases between them. The germline gives CDR1 DFQATT, CDR2 SNEGSKA (reference sequence). CDR3 coding DNA: TGCAGTGCTAGACGAGGGACGGGGGAATTAGGGGAGCAGTTCTTC. It translates to CSARRGTGELGEQFF.